Listed here is a single TCR beta chain. The target of this receptor is not known. Nothing much larger sits one base from this clone, and base qualities are not available. V lost 8 bases and J lost 6 bases; the stretch between them is 11 bases long. The CDR3 covers 13 residues, taking in both the cysteine and the phenylalanine. Only CDR3 DNA remains: 39 bases, in frame from the first base. According to the germline V gene (reference sequence), CDR1 reads MNHEY and CDR2 reads SMNVEV. Each donor gave one peripheral blood draw, approximately 120 mL on average, collected into heparinised tubes. A BD FACSAria II was used to sort naive, central memory, regulatory and stem cell-like memory CD4+ T cells with a panel that included CD45RO, CCR7, CD25, CD127, CD95 and CD27. Purity was above 95% for every sorted population. Right away, PBMCs were isolated by Lymphoprep density gradient centrifugation and were stained directly, with no culture step. So that batch effects would be minimized, each experiment stained and sorted samples in pairs, pairing one healthy donor with one patient.

The entire isolated RNA was reverse transcribed using the High Capacity cDNA Reverse Transcription Kit, and thus expressed TCRB transcripts were sequenced. Naive, central memory and regulatory T cell samples underwent deep immunoSEQ sequencing, averaging around 3.7 million total reads per sample. Sorted cells were lysed in RLT buffer, and RNA was extracted using DNase-treated RNeasy Micro or Mini kits according to cell number. To prevent cross-contamination, every cell subset was processed on its own, while patient and healthy donor samples were processed together. Using the immunoSEQ multiplex PCR, TCRB sequences were amplified from cDNA into 87-bp fragments spanning the CDR3 region. Sequencing of the amplicons was performed on the Illumina HiSeq platform. In the authors' own workflow: PCR bias was computationally corrected using synthetic template baselines, reads within Hamming distance 2 were collapsed, and singletons that could not be merged were discarded. By aligning reads against IMGT, V, D and J genes, CDR3 length, and insertions or deletions at six rearrangement sites were assigned. Within each subset, clonotype counts were normalized to the number of sorted cells before true diversity and Gini coefficients were calculated with the tcR R package. Repertoire sharing was quantified using the overlap coefficient calculated on TCRB nucleotide sequences. As a proxy for the pre-selection repertoire, out-of-frame TCRB sequences from naive cells were analyzed. The source is immuneACCESS, and TCRdb retained only in-frame sequences with V and J called. Part of the clones is not carried over; for the studies checked, unresolved V genes explain less than half of this, and the remainder is unexplained. V and J calls and clone size come straight from that table; D and trimming were deduced from the DNA. Here the sample has 120,000 to 150,000 clones; about 10% occur a single time. The leading ten clones occupy around 1.4% of the sample.

This specimen comes from a study of beta chain features in type 1 diabetes (dated by TCRdb to 2017 to 2018). Concerning the study at large: Patients and healthy donors did not differ in mean age, gender distribution, total cell number or subset yield. A total of some 110 million sorted cells were examined across all samples, and a strong correlation was observed between cell number per subset and RNA yield. In the study, recently diagnosed type 1 diabetes patients and matched healthy donors were compared on the TCRB repertoires of their sorted circulating CD4+ T cell subsets. Regulatory and stem cell-like memory subsets were isolated from only 8 patients and roughly eight healthy donors, whereas naive and central memory subsets came from all 30 or so donors. Study-level results and caveats: At VDJ recombination sites, patients with type 1 diabetes made fewer insertions and deleted more nucleotides, a pattern implying thymic rearrangement abnormalities. HLA sub-analyses involved small numbers of individuals, so any influence of HLA type on TCRB rearrangement remained unresolved. The naive, central memory and regulatory TCRB repertoires appeared to resemble one another more closely among patients than among healthy donors. In all four CD4+ subsets, TCRB CDR3 length was moderately but significantly shorter in type 1 diabetes patients. Shorter templates might have been favored by PCR, but patient and control samples were amplified and corrected together, so both groups would have been affected equally by any skew. Because cDNA was sequenced instead of genomic DNA, highly expressing activated cells could be over-represented, though the groups showed no difference in activation or CD3 levels.

This TCR was sampled from a man aged 18 to 29 in good health. The V gene is TRBV27 and the J gene is TRBJ1-6; the D gene identity is not certain. The specimen was naive CD4+ T cells from blood. The sample's cell subset or site, from its label and the paper: true naive CD4+ T cells. The DNA is as follows: TGTGCCAGCCGCACCGAGGGTAATTCACCCCTCCACTTT. It translates to CASRTEGNSPLHF.